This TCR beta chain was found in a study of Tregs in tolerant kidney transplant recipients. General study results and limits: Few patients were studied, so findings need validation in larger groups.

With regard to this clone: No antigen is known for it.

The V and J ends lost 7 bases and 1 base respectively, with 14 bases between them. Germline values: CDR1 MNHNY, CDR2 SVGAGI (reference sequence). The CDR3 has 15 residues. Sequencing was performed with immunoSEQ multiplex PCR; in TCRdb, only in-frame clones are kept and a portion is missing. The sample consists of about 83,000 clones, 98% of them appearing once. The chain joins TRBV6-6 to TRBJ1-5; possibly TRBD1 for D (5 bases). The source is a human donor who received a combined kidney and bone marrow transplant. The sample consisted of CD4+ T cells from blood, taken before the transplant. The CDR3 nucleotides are TGTGCCAGCACCCTGACGCAGGGAAGCAATCAGCCCCAGCATTTT. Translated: CASTLTQGSNQPQHF.